The text below deals with one T cell receptor beta chain. The sample originates from a study of blood T cell repertoires in COVID-19. The overall study: There were acute and convalescent COVID-19 samples, and they came from the United States, Italy and Spain. T cells, B-cell-depleted T cells, or PBMCs supplied cDNA or gDNA.

In the original analysis: Estimation of nucleated cell counts relied on the amplification of reference gene primers. Assay: immunoSEQ multiplex PCR; the TCRdb copy retains only in-frame clones and omits some. The DNA gave D and trimming, while V, J and clone size come from that table. The data contain nearly 200,000 clones, less than 90% of them seen just once; the ten biggest clones take up about 0.72%. Material for sequencing was peripheral blood. This sequence originates from a woman aged 65 to 85 with acute or convalescent COVID-19.

For the CDR3, the DNA is TGTGCCAGTAGTTCTCTCCCGGGAGGGACTTGGAGAGAACTGTTTTTT. This translates into CASSSLPGGTWRELFF. V and J are TRBV19 and TRBJ1-4; a weak D match, TRBD1 (5 bases). Germline CDR1 LNHDA, CDR2 SQIVND (reference sequence). V gave up 5 bases and J gave up 12 bases, with 25 bases separating them. The CDR3 extends over 16 amino acids.